These 7 T cell receptor beta chains share one sample of origin, sequenced in a study of cytomegalovirus exposure and HLA in healthy donors. The PCR used 60 Vbeta and 13 Jbeta primers. Using immunoSEQ multiplex PCR, the repertoire was profiled, and TCRdb retains in-frame clones only, with some absent. The table records under 200,000 clones, approximately 85% of them present only once. The sequencing input was PBMCs. These TCRs come from a young man in good health and CMV-seropositive.

This sequence joins TRBV5-1 and TRBJ1-4, with 10 bases identical to TRBD1. With 4 bases clipped from V and 2 bases from J, the junction kept 11 bases outside the gene matches. This CDR3 spans 18 amino acids. Per germline, CDR1 SGHRS and CDR2 YFSETQ. For the CDR3, the DNA is TGCGCCAGCAGCCACTCGACAGGGGGCTTGCGGACTAATGAAAAACTGTTTTTT. Its translation is CASSHSTGGLRTNEKLFF.

The chain links TRBV5-6 to TRBJ2-5; D remains unclear. This CDR3 has 17 residues. Germline assignment: CDR1 SGHDT and CDR2 YYEEEE. V lost 1 base and J lost 2, with 18 bases in between. CDR3 amino acids: CASSLYLYGHLQETQYF. In DNA, the CDR3 is TGTGCCAGCAGCTTGTACTTATATGGGCACCTACAAGAGACCCAGTACTTC. Full variable domain (missing parts from reference TRBV5-6 and TRBJ2-5): DAGVTQSPTHLIKTRGQQVTLRCSPKSGHDTVSWYQQALGQGPQFIFQYYEEEERQRGNFPDRFSGHQFPNYSSELNVNALLLGDSALYLCASSLYLYGHLQETQYFGPGTRLLVL.

The V call is TRBV30, the J call TRBJ1-2; maybe TRBD1 (5 bases). This CDR3 spans 14 amino acids. V was pared by 3 bases and J by 6 bases, with 17 bases between. CDR1 and CDR2 from the germline V gene are GTSNPN and SVGIG (reference sequence). CDR3 loop: CAWRIGGSPDGYTF. In nucleotides, the CDR3 is TGTGCCTGGAGGATCGGGGGATCTCCGGATGGCTACACCTTC.

The gene calls are TRBV4-2 and TRBJ1-5, with TRBD1 identical over 10 bases. CDR3 length equals 17 residues. The V and J ends lost 0 bases and 5 bases, in that order; junction bases with no gene match: 7. CDR1 LGHNA and CDR2 YNFKEQ come from the germline V gene. The CDR3 reads CASSQEIETGGYQPQHF. The CDR3 region has the DNA TGTGCCAGCAGCCAAGAAATCGAGACAGGGGGCTATCAGCCCCAGCATTTT.

This clone is a singleton in its sample. The chain combines TRBV29-1 with TRBJ2-2; 9 bases line up with TRBD1. Germline V gene lookup returns CDR1 SQVTM and CDR2 ANQGSEA. The CDR3 is 14 amino acids. With 5 bases clipped from V and 7 bases from J, the junction kept 8 bases outside the gene matches. The CDR3, as DNA: TGCAGCGTTCAGGGACAGGGTAGTGTCGGGGAGCTGTTTTTT. Amino acid sequence: CSVQGQGSVGELFF.

The chain links TRBV7-9 to TRBJ1-1, with 11 bases identical to TRBD1. Germline CDR1 and CDR2: SEHNR and FQNEAQ (reference sequence). The V gene end was trimmed by 6 bases and the J gene end by 5 bases; junction bases not matched to a gene: 11. This CDR3 region has 16 residues. Here the CDR3 DNA reads TGTGCCAGCAGTAAGACGGACAGGGGGCCTCGGACTGAAGCTTTCTTT. It encodes CASSKTDRGPRTEAFF.

The sample holds one count of this clone. J is TRBJ1-1 and V is TRBV27; D remains unclear. The germline CDR1 and CDR2 sequences are MNHEY and SMNVEV (reference sequence). Deletions cut 10 bases from V and 5 bases from J, with 11 bases between. The CDR3 is 11 amino acids. This CDR3 reads CATQGRTEAFF. CDR3 bases: TGTGCCACCCAAGGGAGGACTGAAGCTTTCTTT.